A single sample gave rise to the 6 T cell receptor beta chains below, sequenced in a study of blood T cell repertoires in COVID-19. Produced via immunoSEQ multiplex PCR; TCRdb's table is partial and in-frame only. The sample lists more than 85,000 clones; roughly 88% were seen once. Sequenced material: peripheral blood. The receptors were gathered from a woman aged 80 or older with acute or convalescent COVID-19.

V usage is TRBV5-1 and J usage is TRBJ2-5; TRBD2 aligns across 12 bases. Trimming at V came to 4 bases and at J to 5 bases, leaving 9 bases not matched to a gene. CDR3 length equals 16 residues. Germline V gene lookup returns CDR1 SGHRS and CDR2 YFSETQ. CDR3 sequence: CASSIPTSGRGETQYF. The DNA for the CDR3 is TGCGCCAGCAGCATCCCGACTAGCGGGAGAGGGGAGACCCAGTACTTC. Based on the CDR3 plus reference TRBV5-1 and TRBJ2-5, the full variable domain is KAGVTQTPRYLIKTRGQQVTLSCSPISGHRSVSWYQQTPGQGLQFLFEYFSETQRNKGNFPGRFSGRQFSNSRSEMNVSTLELGDSALYLCASSIPTSGRGETQYFGPGTRLLVL.

The chain couples TRBV19 to TRBJ1-5; the D gene is possibly TRBD1 (5 bases). V was clipped by 1 base and J by 5 bases, with 6 bases between them. The CDR3 runs to 13 residues. Germline CDR1 is LNHDA and CDR2 is SQIVND (reference sequence). The CDR3 loop is CASSIVRDQPQHF. Written as DNA, the CDR3 is TGTGCCAGTAGTATAGTCAGGGATCAGCCCCAGCATTTT.

The rearrangement links TRBV11-3 to TRBJ2-1; possibly TRBD2 for D (6 bases). Germline values: CDR1 SGHNT, CDR2 YENEEA. V lost 4 bases to trimming and J lost 2 bases, with 12 bases between them. This CDR3 is built from 15 residues. CDR3 nucleotide sequence: TGTGCCAGCAGCTATGGAGGGCCAACCTACAATGAGCAGTTCTTC. Translating it yields CASSYGGPTYNEQFF.

The V and J genes are TRBV5-5 and TRBJ2-7, with 7 bases identical to TRBD2. The CDR3 is made up of 16 amino acids. From germline, CDR1 is SGHKS and CDR2 YYEKEE (reference sequence). V shed 2 bases and J 0 bases; nucleotides not matched to a gene: 8. DNA of the CDR3: TGTGCCAGCAGCTTCCTCCTAGCGGAGAGCTCCTACGAGCAGTACTTC. Protein: CASSFLLAESSYEQYF. Full variable domain (outside the CDR3, taken from reference TRBV5-5 and TRBJ2-7): DAGVTQSPTHLIKTRGQQVTLRCSPISGHKSVSWYQQVLGQGPQFIFQYYEKEERGRGNFPDRFSARQFPNYSSELNVNALLLGDSALYLCASSFLLAESSYEQYFGPGTRLTVT.

This sequence joins TRBV6-5 and TRBJ2-7; D possibly corresponds to TRBD1 (6 bases). The V end was cut by 6 bases, the J end by 4 bases, with 16 bases between. This CDR3 has 14 amino acids. From germline, CDR1 is MNHEY and CDR2 SVGAGI. This CDR3 is CASSHRELGYEQYF. The CDR3 DNA follows: TGTGCCAGCAGCCACAGGGAGTTAGGTTACGAGCAGTACTTC.

This clone is deemed medium-sized (0.01 to 0.1%). The chain is built from TRBV5-5 and TRBJ2-7, with 7 bases matching TRBD2. The CDR3 runs 16 residues. The V and J ends lost 1 base and 0 bases, in that order; junction bases with no gene match: 7. The germline CDR1 and CDR2 sequences are SGHKS and YYEKEE (reference sequence). CDR3 sequence reads: CASSLLVSGASYEQYF. The CDR3 DNA is TGTGCCAGCAGCTTGCTCGTAAGCGGGGCCTCCTACGAGCAGTACTTC.